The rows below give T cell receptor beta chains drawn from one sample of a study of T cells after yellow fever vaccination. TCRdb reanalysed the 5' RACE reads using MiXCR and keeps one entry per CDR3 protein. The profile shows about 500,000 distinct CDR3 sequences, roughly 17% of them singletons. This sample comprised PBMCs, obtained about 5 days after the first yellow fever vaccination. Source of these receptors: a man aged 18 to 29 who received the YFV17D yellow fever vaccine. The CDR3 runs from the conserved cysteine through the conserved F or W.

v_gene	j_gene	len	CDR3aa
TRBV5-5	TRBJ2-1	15	CASSWARRSYNEQFF
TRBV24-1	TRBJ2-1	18	CATSDPLTGDQVYNEQFF
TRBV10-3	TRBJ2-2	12	CAIRRPTGELFF
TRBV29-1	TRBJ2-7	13	CSVTGTGFYEQYF
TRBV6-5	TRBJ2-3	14	CASSLLAGGRTQYF
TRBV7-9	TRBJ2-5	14	CASSLQSSEETQYF
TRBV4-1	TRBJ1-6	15	CASRRDYPLRSPLHF
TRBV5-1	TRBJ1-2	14	CASSLGDLIYGYTF
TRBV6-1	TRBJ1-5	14	CASRTRGSNQPQHF
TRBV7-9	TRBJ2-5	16	CASSPPPGGLGETQYF
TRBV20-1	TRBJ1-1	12	CSALDRNTEAFF
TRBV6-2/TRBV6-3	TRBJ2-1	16	CASSYSFWTGSNEQFF
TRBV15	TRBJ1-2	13	CATSPDPNYGYTF
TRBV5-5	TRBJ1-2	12	CASSPWDTRDTF
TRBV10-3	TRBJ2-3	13	CAIGQDNTDTQYF
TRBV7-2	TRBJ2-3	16	CASSLEGVLLTDTQYF
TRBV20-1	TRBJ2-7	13	CSALKRGTYEQYF
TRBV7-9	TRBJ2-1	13	CASRGSGEDEQFF
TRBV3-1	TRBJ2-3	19	CASCQEWDFLAGGTDTQYF
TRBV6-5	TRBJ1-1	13	CASSYEGTTEAFF
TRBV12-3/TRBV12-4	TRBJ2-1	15	CASRQDRGSYNEQFF
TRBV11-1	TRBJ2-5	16	CASSLLGRAYQETQYF
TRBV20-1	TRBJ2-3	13	CSERGRGTDTQYF
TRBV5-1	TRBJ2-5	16	CASSLAHGEQGETQYF
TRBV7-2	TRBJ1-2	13	CASSLAGAIGYTF
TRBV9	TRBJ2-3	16	CASSVLGTSGTDTQYF